The 15 T cell receptor beta chains below all came from one sample that was sequenced in a study of CD8 T cells in Susac syndrome. RNA amounts of roughly 0.5 to 1 ug underwent reverse transcription with random hexamers. TCRdb recomputed calls from the immunoSEQ multiplex PCR reads with MiXCR, one row per CDR3 protein. The sample contains just over 150,000 distinct CDR3 sequences, roughly 96% of which appear only once. Material for sequencing was CD8+ T cells from PBMCs. The source of these receptors is a human donor with multiple sclerosis.

The rearrangement uses TRBV30 and TRBJ1-1, with D possibly being TRBD1 (5 bases). V gave up 0 bases and J gave up 2 bases, with 13 bases separating them. The CDR3 sequence is 15 residues long. Germline CDR1 is GTSNPN and CDR2 is SVGIG (reference sequence). The CDR3 loop reads CAWSVLGRENTEAFF. CDR3 nucleotide sequence: TGTGCCTGGAGTGTACTCGGCAGGGAAAACACTGAAGCTTTCTTT.

The V and J genes are TRBV12-3 or TRBV12-4 and TRBJ2-7; TRBD2 agrees at 11 bases. V lost 6 bases to trimming and J lost 3 bases; unmatched junction nucleotides: 10. This CDR3 is built from 16 residues. The chain's CDR3 is CASSPGATSGIYEQYV. The CDR3 region has the DNA TGTGCCAGCAGCCCTGGGGCGACTAGCGGGATCTACGAGCAGTACGTC.

The rearrangement links TRBV3-1 to TRBJ1-2; D gene unclear. V was trimmed by 0 bases and J by 2 bases, leaving 7 bases between them. CDR1 is LGHDT and CDR2 is YNNKEL in the germline V gene (reference sequence). The CDR3 totals 14 residues. The CDR3 bases are TGTGCCAGCAGCCAAGATCGGGGAAACTATGGCTACACCTTC. Amino acid sequence: CASSQDRGNYGYTF.

This clonotype has just one count. V usage is TRBV12-5 and J usage is TRBJ2-7, with D unresolved. In germline, CDR1 is LGHNT, CDR2 FRNRAP. The CDR3 is 11 residues long. V lost 6 bases to trimming and J lost 5 bases, with 8 bases between them. For the CDR3, the DNA is TGTGCTAGTGGGGAGCCCCACGAGCAGTACTTC. It codes for CASGEPHEQYF.

V is TRBV30 and J is TRBJ2-7, with no clear D. The V gene lost 4 bases and the J gene lost 6 bases, with 13 bases spanning the gap. The CDR3 length is 12 residues. The germline V gene has CDR1 GTSNPN and CDR2 SVGIG (reference sequence). This chain's CDR3 is CAWIRGVAEQYF. The CDR3, as DNA: TGTGCCTGGATCCGCGGTGTCGCCGAGCAGTACTTC.

The genes are TRBV2 and TRBJ2-3; 7 bases match TRBD2. CDR3 size: 16 residues. The V gene end was trimmed by 4 bases and the J gene end by 5 bases; junction bases not matched to a gene: 12. Germline CDR1 SNHLY, CDR2 FYNNEI. CDR3 nucleotides: TGTGCCAGCAGTGCACCCGGGGGTTCGGGGGGAGATACGCAGTATTTT. As protein: CASSAPGGSGGDTQYF.

The chain employs TRBV2 and TRBJ2-1; D is unclear. Looked up from germline, CDR1 is SNHLY and CDR2 is FYNNEI. Deletions cut 6 bases from V and 4 bases from J, with 10 bases between. The CDR3 length is 13 residues. The CDR3 region has the DNA TGTGCCAGCAGCGCCTCGTTTTACAATGAGCAGTTCTTC. Its translation is CASSASFYNEQFF. The complete variable domain, with remaining parts taken from reference TRBV2 and TRBJ2-1, reads EPEVTQTPSHQVTQMGQEVILRCVPISNHLYFYWYRQILGQKVEFLVSFYNNEISEKSEIFDDQFSVERPDGSNFTLKIRSTKLEDSAMYFCASSASFYNEQFFGPGTRLTVL.

J is TRBJ1-2 and V is TRBV25-1; 11 bases are a match to TRBD1. J gave up 4 bases and V 8 bases, and 12 bases lay outside the gene matches. Germline-derived CDR1 and CDR2 are MGHDK and SYGVNS. The CDR3 totals 16 residues. CDR3 region: CASGPTWTGGTYGYTF. CDR3 bases: TGTGCCAGCGGTCCCACGTGGACAGGGGGCACCTATGGCTACACCTTC.

The CDR3 coding sequence is TGTGCCAGCAGCGCAAGCGGGGGGCGAGAGACCCAGTACTTC. This encodes CASSASGGRETQYF. This rearrangement joins TRBV9 to TRBJ2-5; 9 bases map to TRBD2. Germline CDR1 reads SGDLS; CDR2 reads YYNGEE. V trimming: 3 bases; J trimming: 4 bases; junction bases outside the gene matches: 4. There are 14 residues in the CDR3.

This chain joins TRBV6-4 and TRBJ2-3; TRBD2 matches 12 bases. The length of the CDR3 is 15 residues. Germline V gene sequence: CDR1 MRHNA, CDR2 SNTAGT. V lost 4 bases to trimming and J lost 4 bases; unmatched junction nucleotides: 3. Here the CDR3 reads CASSARTSGADTQYF. DNA for the CDR3: TGTGCCAGCAGTGCCAGGACTAGCGGGGCAGATACGCAGTATTTT.

The chain uses TRBV7-9 and TRBJ2-1; D tentatively reads TRBD1 or TRBD2 (6 bases each). This CDR3 region has 15 residues. Trimming left V 6 bases short and J 3 bases short, with 15 bases between. CDR1 and CDR2 from the germline V gene are SEHNR and FQNEAQ (reference sequence). CDR3 DNA sequence: TGTGCCAGCAGTCCTCACGGGGGCGTCTACAATGAGCAGTTCTTC. Its protein product is CASSPHGGVYNEQFF.

The chain employs TRBV27 and TRBJ2-2, with no clear D. V lost 6 bases, J lost 7 bases, and 9 bases lay in between. CDR3 length equals 12 residues. Germline V gene data show CDR1 as MNHEY and CDR2 as SMNVEV (reference sequence). The CDR3 is CASRFLGGELFF. In nucleotides, the CDR3 is TGTGCCAGCAGATTCTTAGGCGGGGAGCTGTTTTTT.

This clonotype has more than one count but fewer than ten. The chain couples TRBV11-2 to TRBJ2-7; D is unclear. V was clipped by 11 bases and J by 5 bases, with 13 bases between them. The CDR3 is made up of 11 amino acids. The germline gives CDR1 SGHAT, CDR2 FQNNGV. CDR3 residues: CALGYFNEQYF. CDR3 bases: TGTGCCCTAGGGTACTTCAACGAGCAGTACTTC.

This chain links TRBV27 with TRBJ1-1, with a tentative D call TRBD1 (5 bases). The V end was cut by 0 bases, the J end by 1 base, with 9 bases between. Germline CDR1 reads MNHEY; CDR2 reads SMNVEV (reference sequence). The CDR3 length is 15 residues. CDR3 sequence reads: CASSLSGPANTEAFF. The DNA of the CDR3 is TGTGCCAGCAGTTTATCGGGACCTGCGAACACTGAAGCTTTCTTT.

In DNA form, the CDR3 reads TGCAGTGCTAGAGTCCTAGATTCCTCCTACAATGAGCAGTTCTTC. This sequence encodes CSARVLDSSYNEQFF. This chain uses TRBV20-1 with TRBJ2-1; D gene uncertain. Germline assignment: CDR1 DFQATT and CDR2 SNEGSKA (reference sequence). V lost 1 base and J lost 0, with 10 bases in between. The CDR3 has 15 residues.